The sequence of this T cell receptor beta chain was determined in a study of CD8+ T cells in alopecia areata. About the research overall: Treated patients' severity was scored by percentage of affected scalp area. Study-wide findings and caveats: While patients received tofacitinib, many expanded lesional clones remained present in scalp and blood. Uncertain still, given a single nonresponder, is whether baseline CD8+ expansion links to response.

Treatment noted: oral pan-JAK inhibitor, 5-10 mg twice daily. Extracted RNA was reverse transcribed into cDNA, the sequencing template. The data were produced by immunoSEQ multiplex PCR, yet TCRdb's version contains in-frame clones alone and is incomplete. The sample records around 200,000 clones, about three fifths being singletons. The CDR3 is made up of 11 amino acids. V was cut by 3 bases and J by 8 bases, with 4 bases left in between. The V gene's germline CDR1 is ENHRY and CDR2 SYGVKD. A remark on this clone: What it binds is unknown.

The chain is built from TRBV10-3 and TRBJ2-2, with D unclear. Sequenced here: CD8+ T cells sorted from blood, sampled at week 24, from a patient treated with tofacitinib. The clonotype was recovered from a human donor with alopecia areata. The CDR3 nucleotides are TGTGCCATCAGTGATACGGGGGAGCTGTTTTTT. Amino acid sequence: CAISDTGELFF.